This T cell receptor (beta chain) was retrieved from a study of blood T cell repertoires in COVID-19. About the study: T cells, B-cell-depleted T cells, or PBMCs supplied cDNA or gDNA.

Sequencing used immunoSEQ multiplex PCR; TCRdb keeps in-frame clones, though not all of them. Among about 310,000 clones, 87% were seen once, and the ten largest hold 7.8%. The CDR3 contains 14 residues. V lost 2 bases and J lost 1, with 10 bases in between. CDR1 and CDR2 (germline): SGHRS, YFSETQ. The clonotype was recovered from a woman in her forties or fifties who had recovered from COVID-19. Sequenced: peripheral blood. The gene calls are TRBV5-1 and TRBJ2-7; D not certain. The CDR3 DNA reads as TGCGCCAGCAGCTTCGATAGGAGATCCTACGAGCAGTACTTC. Residues: CASSFDRRSYEQYF.